This TCR beta chain was sequenced during a study of Graves' ophthalmopathy and Graves' hyperthyroidism. This CDR3 comprises 13 residues. Germline lookup yields CDR1 DFQATT and CDR2 SNEGSKA (reference sequence). Beta-chain TCR CDR3 regions were amplified from RNA transcripts. First-round RT-PCR relied on HTBI primers, and a second-round multiplex PCR came next. One entry per CDR3 protein, called by TCRdb with MiXCR from the multiplex PCR reads. Here the sample spans about 500,000 distinct CDR3 sequences, 35% to 40% being singletons. Concerning this clonotype itself: Antigen: not known. This could be a read error, since a much larger clone is one nucleotide away.

Notes on the study in general: Most expanded clonotypes in thyroid above 0.001 frequency also showed up in blood.

The sequencing input was peripheral blood or thyroid tissue (not recorded which). This receptor was taken from an adult man with Graves' hyperthyroidism. The chain carries TRBV20-1 and TRBJ1-6, with 8 bases aligning to TRBD1. Written as DNA, the CDR3 is TGCAGTGCCCCGGAGGACAGGGATTCCCCCCTCCACTTT. Translation: CSAPEDRDSPLHF.